Reported below is one T cell receptor beta chain. The antigen is unknown. The method was immunoSEQ multiplex PCR; TCRdb's version includes in-frame clones alone and lacks a portion of them. The data contain 8,500 to 10,000 clones, 65% to 90% of them singletons. This sample stems from a study of graft-versus-host responses after intestinal transplantation. Researchers processed graft tissue to release intraepithelial and lamina propria lymphocytes. CDR3 length equals 17 residues. With 0 bases clipped from V and 6 bases from J, the junction kept 11 bases outside the gene matches. Germline-derived CDR1 and CDR2 are MDHEN and SYDVKM. Study-wide findings and caveats: GvH clones were found in recipient marrow; some appeared first in ileum or blood. Levels of circulating GvH clones at their peak were associated with early post-transplant HvG declines.

The V and J genes are TRBV28 and TRBJ2-5; 9 nucleotides align to TRBD1. The receptor's source is a human patient who received an intestinal transplant, so some T cells may come from the graft donor. The sample in question was ileum tissue, obtained around 760 days after intestinal transplantation. The DNA for the CDR3 is TGTGCCAGCAGTTTATGGGGGAACAGGGGGCGAAATCAGACCCAGTACTTC. This translates into CASSLWGNRGRNQTQYF.